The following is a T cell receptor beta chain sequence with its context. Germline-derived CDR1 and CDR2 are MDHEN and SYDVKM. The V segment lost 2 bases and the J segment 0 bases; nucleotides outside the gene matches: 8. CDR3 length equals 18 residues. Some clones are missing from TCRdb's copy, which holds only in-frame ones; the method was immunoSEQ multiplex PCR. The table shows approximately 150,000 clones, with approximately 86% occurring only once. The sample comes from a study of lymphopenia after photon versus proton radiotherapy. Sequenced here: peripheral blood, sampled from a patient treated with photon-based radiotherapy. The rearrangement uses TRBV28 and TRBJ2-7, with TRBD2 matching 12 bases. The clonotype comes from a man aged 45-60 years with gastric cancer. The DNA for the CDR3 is TGTGCCAGCAGTTTACCGGGACTAGCGGGCCCAAGCTCCTACGAGCAGTACTTC. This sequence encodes CASSLPGLAGPSSYEQYF.